This entry lists 15 T cell receptor beta chains sequenced from one sample in a study of tumor-infiltrating lymphocytes in primary liver carcinoma. Total RNA amounting to 450 to 500 ng was the source from which TCR beta cDNA was made with a constant-region primer. Generation of the TCR beta libraries relied on three nested multiplex PCR rounds using slightly modified ARM-PCR. The first two PCR rounds used TRBV1-TRBV30 forward primers with a C-beta reverse primer, nine to ten cycles each. TCRdb fed the multiplex PCR reads into MiXCR, producing one record per CDR3 protein. The profile shows 330,000 or so distinct CDR3 sequences, about two thirds of them singletons. RNA was extracted from whole blood without cell sorting, alongside germline DNA. Material for sequencing was peripheral blood. The receptor source for this set is a man in his forties with primary liver carcinoma and hepatitis B virus infection.

This clonotype is a singleton in its sample. This may arise from a read error, as a much more abundant clone is one base away. The CDR3 does not end in the conserved phenylalanine or tryptophan, so this is likely a read error. V gene TRBV12-3 or TRBV12-4 combines with J gene TRBJ1-1; unclear D gene. The CDR3 loop spans 13 amino acids. Trimming took off 3 bases at V and 4 bases at J, with 9 bases between the two ends. The CDR3 region has the DNA TGTGCCAGCAGTTTGGCAGGCCGCACTGAAGCTTTCTAT. This codes for CASSLAGRTEAFY.

V gene TRBV11-2 combines with J gene TRBJ2-7; D is unresolved. Germline V CDR1 and CDR2: SGHAT, FQNNGV. Trimming stripped 9 bases from V and 2 bases from J, with 14 bases between. There are 13 residues in the CDR3. CDR3 amino acids: CARSKLETYEQYF. CDR3 nucleotides: TGTGCCAGGAGCAAGTTGGAAACCTACGAGCAGTACTTC.

CDR3 amino acids: CASSLRGSPYEQYF. The CDR3, as DNA: TGCGCCAGCAGCTTGCGCGGGAGCCCCTACGAGCAGTACTTC. The V call is TRBV5-1, the J call TRBJ2-7; TRBD2 agrees at 7 bases. This CDR3 comprises 14 residues. Germline V gene sequence: CDR1 SGHRS, CDR2 YFSETQ. V lost 1 base, J lost 2 bases, and 3 bases stayed unmatched.

Regarding this clonotype: One end of the junction is discordant with germline, which a read error may explain. This chain links TRBV6-2 or TRBV6-3 with TRBJ1-1; 7 bases agree with TRBD1. Germline loops: CDR1 MNHEY, CDR2 SVGEGT. The CDR3 has 13 residues. CDR3 in amino acids: CTSSYRGFTEAFF. DNA of the CDR3: TGTACCAGCAGTTACAGGGGTTTCACTGAAGCTTTCTTT.

With regard to this clonotype: This clone may be a read error of a much larger clone one base away. This CDR3 is missing its conserved last phenylalanine or tryptophan, likely due to a read error. This sequence joins TRBV6-2 or TRBV6-3 and TRBJ2-2; 10 bases are a match to TRBD2. The CDR3 runs to 16 residues. V gave up 7 bases and J gave up 8 bases; unmatched junction bases: 13. From germline, CDR1 is MNHEY and CDR2 SVGEGT. Written as DNA, the CDR3 is TGTGCCAGCACCGCAACTCACCTAGCGGGAGCTGGGGAGCTGTTTTAT. It yields the protein CASTATHLAGAGELFY.

This clonotype came up many times. The chain uses TRBV6-1 and TRBJ2-3, with D hard to call. Trimming stripped 1 base from V and 0 bases from J, with 14 bases between. The CDR3 is 17 amino acids. Germline loops: CDR1 MNHNS, CDR2 SASEGT. This CDR3 reads CASSEGGASKSTDTQYF. As DNA, the CDR3 is TGTGCCAGCAGTGAAGGCGGCGCCTCGAAAAGCACAGATACGCAGTATTTT.

Of note for this clonotype: The junction and the germline gene differ at one end; a read error may be behind it. The chain joins TRBV11-2 to TRBJ2-7, with 11 bases aligning to TRBD2. From germline, CDR1 is SGHAT and CDR2 FQNNGV. This CDR3 spans 18 amino acids. DNA of the CDR3: TGTTCCAGCAGCCGAGGGTCACTAGCGGGAGCAATTCCCTACGAGCAGCACTTC. As protein: CSSSRGSLAGAIPYEQHF.

As concerns this clonotype: Germline and junction disagree at one end, which may indicate a read error. The chain has TRBV11-2 and TRBJ1-2; the D gene is possibly TRBD1 (5 bases). The CDR3 consists of 15 residues. Looked up from germline, CDR1 is SGHAT and CDR2 is FQNNGV. The CDR3 DNA follows: TGTGACAGCAGCTTAGCGGACCACCGGGACTATGACTACACCTTC. It yields the protein CDSSLADHRDYDYTF. Complete variable domain (other parts from reference TRBV11-2 and TRBJ1-2): EAGVAQSPRYKIIEKRQSVAFWCNPISGHATLYWYQQILGQGPKLLIQFQNNGVVDDSQLPKDRFSAERLKGVDSTLKIQPAKLEDSAVYLCDSSLADHRDYDYTFGSGTRLTVV.

The J gene is TRBJ2-1, the V gene TRBV5-6; D not certain. V lost 6 bases, J lost 0 bases, and 19 bases lay in between. The CDR3 extends over 17 amino acids. The germline V gene encodes CDR1 SGHDT and CDR2 YYEEEE. The CDR3 DNA reads as TGTGCCAGCAACCGGGTAGTCGGCGAGAGCTCCTACAATGAGCAGTTCTTC. Translated: CASNRVVGESSYNEQFF.

The chain joins TRBV4-2 to TRBJ1-6; D is uncertain. CDR1 is LGHNA, CDR2 YNFKEQ, per germline. This CDR3 region has 14 residues. CDR3 in DNA: TGTTCAAGCAGCCAAGAGGCGGAAAATTCACCCCTCCACTTT. Amino acids: CSSSQEAENSPLHF.

As for this clonotype: One end of the junction fails to match germline, which may point to a read error. V and J are TRBV11-2 and TRBJ2-2; D may match TRBD1 or TRBD2 (5 bases each). The CDR3 contains 14 residues. Germline CDR1 SGHAT, CDR2 FQNNGV. The CDR3 loop is CASGRGAATWEPFF. The CDR3 nucleotides read TGTGCCAGCGGTCGGGGCGCGGCCACCTGGGAGCCGTTTTTT.

This clonotype was recorded once. The rearrangement uses TRBV11-2 and TRBJ2-7; no clear D. CDR1 is SGHAT and CDR2 is FQNNGV in the germline V gene. CDR3 length equals 12 residues. Trimming pared 8 bases from V and 10 bases from J, leaving 18 bases between. The CDR3 nucleotides are TGTGCCAGCTCAGCCGTCGGCTACAAACAGTACTTC. Translation: CASSAVGYKQYF.

Comments on this clonotype: The conserved closing phenylalanine or tryptophan is absent in this CDR3, likely reflecting a read error. The CDR3 spells CAWSLGAGGANVLTI. In nucleotides, the CDR3 is TGTGCCTGGAGTTTAGGGGCTGGTGGGGCCAACGTCCTGACTATC. This chain links TRBV30 with TRBJ2-6, with a weak D call TRBD1 (5 bases). The CDR3 runs 15 residues. V lost 2 bases and J lost 3, with 11 bases in between. From germline, CDR1 is GTSNPN and CDR2 SVGIG (reference sequence).

For this clonotype: The junction shows a germline mismatch at one end, possibly a read error. V is TRBV6-2 or TRBV6-3 and J is TRBJ2-1; D possibly corresponds to TRBD1 (6 bases). Per germline, CDR1 MNHEY and CDR2 SVGEGT. The CDR3 extends over 16 amino acids. CDR3 protein: CASSANRARVTNVQFF. CDR3 coding DNA: TGTGCCAGCAGTGCCAACAGGGCTCGAGTGACTAATGTGCAGTTCTTC.

This clonotype has more than one count but fewer than ten. This sequence joins TRBV18 and TRBJ2-7; TRBD2 agrees at 7 bases. Germline lookup yields CDR1 KGHSH and CDR2 LQKENI. After removal of 3 bases from V and 6 bases from J, the junction contained 5 bases not matched to a gene. The CDR3 is 13 amino acids. CDR3: CASSPRLASEQYF. CDR3 in DNA: TGTGCCAGCTCACCGAGACTAGCATCCGAGCAGTACTTC.